This paragraph reports one TCR beta chain. Vbeta (60) and Jbeta (13) primers were used in the PCR. Profiling relied on immunoSEQ multiplex PCR, and the TCRdb table lists in-frame clones only, not all of them. The sample has some 90,000 clones; roughly three quarters are singletons. Trimming stripped 4 bases from V and 1 base from J, with 20 bases between. The CDR3 contains 18 residues. CDR1 and CDR2 (germline): KGHSH, LQKENI. The data were taken from a study of cytomegalovirus exposure and HLA in healthy donors. This clonotype was sampled from a middle-aged man in good health and CMV-seronegative. The V and J genes are TRBV18 and TRBJ1-5, with D hard to call. Input material: PBMCs. In DNA form, the CDR3 reads TGTGCCAGCTCACTCTCTCAAGTGAGGGTTATGAGCAATCAGCCCCAGCATTTT. Translated, it gives CASSLSQVRVMSNQPQHF.